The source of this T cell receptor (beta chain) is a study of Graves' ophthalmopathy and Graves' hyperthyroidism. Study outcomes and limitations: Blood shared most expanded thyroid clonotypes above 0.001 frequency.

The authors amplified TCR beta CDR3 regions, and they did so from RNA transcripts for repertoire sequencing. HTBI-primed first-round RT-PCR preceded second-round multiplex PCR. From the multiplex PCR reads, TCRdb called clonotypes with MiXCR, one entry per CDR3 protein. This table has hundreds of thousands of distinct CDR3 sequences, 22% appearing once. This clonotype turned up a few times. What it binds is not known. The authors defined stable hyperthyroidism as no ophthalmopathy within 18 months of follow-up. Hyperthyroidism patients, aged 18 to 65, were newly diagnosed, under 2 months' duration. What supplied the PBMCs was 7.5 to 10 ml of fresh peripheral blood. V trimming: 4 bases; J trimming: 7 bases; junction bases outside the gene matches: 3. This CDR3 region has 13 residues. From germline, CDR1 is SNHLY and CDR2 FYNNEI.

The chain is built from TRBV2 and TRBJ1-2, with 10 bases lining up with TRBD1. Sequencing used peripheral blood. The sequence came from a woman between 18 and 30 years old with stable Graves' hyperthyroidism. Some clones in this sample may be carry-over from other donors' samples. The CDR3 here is CASSGQGARGYTF. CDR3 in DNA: TGTGCCAGCAGTGGACAGGGGGCGCGTGGCTACACCTTC.